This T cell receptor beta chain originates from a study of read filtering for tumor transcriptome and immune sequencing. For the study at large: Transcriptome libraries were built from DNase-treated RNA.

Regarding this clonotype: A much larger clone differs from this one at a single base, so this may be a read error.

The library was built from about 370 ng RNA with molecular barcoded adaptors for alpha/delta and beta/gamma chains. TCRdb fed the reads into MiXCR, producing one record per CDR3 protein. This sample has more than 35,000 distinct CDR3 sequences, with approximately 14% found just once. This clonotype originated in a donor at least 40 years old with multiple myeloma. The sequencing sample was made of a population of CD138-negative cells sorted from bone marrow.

The CDR3 DNA sequence: TGTGCCGGCAGTATAGGGCTCCGAGGCTACACCTTC. This sequence encodes CAGSIGLRGYTF. The rearrangement joins TRBV28 to TRBJ1-2, with no clear D. CDR1 is MDHEN and CDR2 is SYDVKM in the germline V gene. The CDR3 is 12 residues long.